The 8 T cell receptor beta chains listed next were all sequenced from one sample in a study of tumor and adjacent non-tumor tissue in lung cancer. No cell sorting was done before RNA was extracted from the tissue. TCRbeta libraries were built with three rounds of nested PCR, modified from ARM-PCR. One entry per CDR3 protein, called by TCRdb with MiXCR from the multiplex PCR reads. This table holds 120,000 or so distinct CDR3 sequences, 84% found once. Material: lung tumor tissue. Receptors were obtained from a man aged 70 or older with non-small cell lung cancer.

V is TRBV11-1 and J is TRBJ2-4; 11 positions match TRBD1. The germline V gene has CDR1 SGHAT and CDR2 FQDESV (reference sequence). CDR3 length: 15 residues. With 5 bases clipped from V and 6 bases from J, the junction kept 6 bases outside the gene matches. The CDR3 DNA reads as TGTGCCAGCAGCGCGGGACAGGGGGGGACAAACATTCAGTACTTC. It translates to CASSAGQGGTNIQYF.

The chain uses TRBV28 and TRBJ2-5; 12 positions agree with TRBD2. This CDR3 is 20 amino acids long. The V gene's germline CDR1 is MDHEN and CDR2 SYDVKM. V lost 2 bases and J lost 3; bases outside the gene matches: 16. The CDR3 here is CASSLLGIQTSGRGEETQYF. The CDR3, as DNA: TGTGCCAGCAGTTTACTTGGCATACAGACTAGCGGGAGAGGGGAAGAGACCCAGTACTTC.

Notes on this clonotype: One junction end disagrees with the germline gene, perhaps due to a read error. The chain is built from TRBV4-3 and TRBJ2-1; 8 bases map to TRBD2. Germline loops: CDR1 LGHNA, CDR2 YSLEER. The CDR3 has 17 residues. CDR3 residues: CASSQNPAGAEYNEHFF. The CDR3, as DNA: TGCGCCAGCAGCCAAAACCCAGCGGGGGCTGAATACAATGAGCACTTCTTC.

Notes on this clonotype: One end of the junction does not line up with germline, which may come from a read error. V usage is TRBV29-1 and J usage is TRBJ2-7; D remains ambiguous. There are 12 residues in the CDR3. Germline-derived CDR1 and CDR2 are SQVTM and ANQGSEA. CDR3 sequence: CSVDDGSYEQNF. CDR3 in DNA: TGCAGCGTGGATGACGGTTCCTACGAGCAGAACTTT.

As concerns this clonotype: This CDR3 fails to terminate in the conserved phenylalanine or tryptophan, so it likely reflects a read error. The DNA is omitted, as the CDR3 cannot be located on it reliably, and the CDR3 follows TCRdb's listing. The rearrangement uses TRBV12-3 or TRBV12-4 and TRBJ1-2; the DNA was not used to check the table's D call, TRBD1. Including both end residues, the CDR3 is 11 amino acids long. This chain's CDR3 is CANTLGDGHTL.

This clonotype was recorded only once. A read error may produce the germline difference seen at one junction end. CDR3 sequence: CAISLTSGESGANVLSF. CDR3 nucleotides: TGTGCCATCAGCCTGACTAGCGGGGAATCTGGGGCCAACGTCCTGAGTTTC. The genes are TRBV10-3 and TRBJ2-6; 11 positions agree with TRBD2. CDR3 length equals 17 residues. The germline V gene has CDR1 ENHRY and CDR2 SYGVKD.

As regards this clonotype: Because it lacks the conserved phenylalanine or tryptophan at the end, this CDR3 is likely a read error. The limits of the CDR3 on the DNA are not certain, so only TCRdb's listed CDR3 is given. The V and J genes are TRBV4-1 and TRBJ2-2; TRBD1, the D gene given by the table, was not confirmed from the DNA. The CDR3 totals 15 residues, both ends included. Per the germline V gene, CDR1 is MGHRA and CDR2 is YSYEKL. CDR3 loop: CASSLGQEGPGSCFV.

On this clonotype itself: The conserved closing phenylalanine or tryptophan is absent in this CDR3, likely reflecting a read error. The chain recombines TRBV6-5 with TRBJ1-1; 9 bases fit TRBD1. Germline V lookup: CDR1 MNHEY, CDR2 SVGAGI. Trimming cost V 6 bases and J 8 bases; bases outside gene matches: 13. The CDR3 extends over 15 amino acids. This chain's CDR3 is CASRIGTGLVTEAFL. The CDR3 DNA reads as TGTGCCAGCAGGATCGGGACAGGGTTGGTCACAGAAGCTTTCCTT.